The T cell receptor (beta chain) under discussion was sequenced for a study of beta chain features in type 1 diabetes. This clone occurred a few times. Its antigen remains unknown. The ends lost 0 bases at V and 7 bases at J; junction bases unmatched: 1. This CDR3 has 14 amino acids. Looked up from germline, CDR1 is LGHNA and CDR2 is YNFKEQ. The study, taken as a whole, reports: The naive, central memory and Treg TCRB repertoires of patients appeared to be more similar to one another than those of healthy donors. More deletions and fewer insertions at VDJ junctions were seen in type 1 diabetes patients.

cDNA synthesis used the whole RNA isolate, giving expressed TCRB sequences. The assay was immunoSEQ multiplex PCR, and TCRdb's table has in-frame clones only and misses some. The sample carries 450,000 to 600,000 clones, roughly 30% recorded once. Each sorted fraction was over 98% pure. The sequence was collected from a man aged 18 to 35 in good health. Sequencing was carried out using naive CD4+ T cells from blood. This chain links TRBV4-2 with TRBJ2-2, with 8 bases lining up with TRBD2. This CDR3 reads CASSQETSDGELFF. CDR3 coding DNA: TGTGCCAGCAGCCAAGAGACTAGCGACGGGGAGCTGTTTTTT.